The 4 T cell receptor beta chains listed next were all sequenced from one sample in a study of T cells after yellow fever vaccination. TCRdb reprocessed the 5' RACE reads with MiXCR, giving one entry per CDR3 protein. The sample has about 300,000 distinct CDR3 sequences; 8.7% are singletons. This sample comprised CD4+ T cells sorted from PBMCs, obtained 5 days after the yellow fever booster vaccination. The origin of the receptors is a man in his late teens or twenties who received the YFV17D yellow fever vaccine.

V and J are TRBV7-3 and TRBJ2-1; D is ambiguous. Germline V gene data show CDR1 as SGHTA and CDR2 as FQGTGA. The CDR3 runs to 12 residues. V was cut by 4 bases and J by 11 bases, with 12 bases left in between. The CDR3 sequence: CASSSDRDKQFF. The DNA of the CDR3 is TGTGCCAGCAGCTCGGACCGTGACAAGCAGTTCTTC.

The CDR3: CASSWGGSSARAQYF. The DNA of the CDR3 is TGCGCCAGCAGCTGGGGCGGTTCGAGTGCGAGGGCGCAGTATTTT. This rearrangement joins TRBV5-1 to TRBJ2-3; D assignment may be TRBD1 or TRBD2 (5 bases each). Germline values: CDR1 SGHRS, CDR2 YFSETQ. The CDR3 has 15 residues. Trimming left V 3 bases short and J 10 bases short, with 21 bases between.

The sample holds many counts of this clonotype. This sequence joins TRBV28 and TRBJ1-2; TRBD1 might be the D (5 bases). V dropped 3 bases and J dropped 4 bases, with 21 bases sitting between them. This CDR3 contains 17 residues. Germline V gives CDR1 MDHEN, CDR2 SYDVKM. This CDR3 reads CASSFHLEGRKTYGYTF. The CDR3 DNA is TGTGCCAGCAGTTTCCACCTTGAGGGACGGAAGACCTATGGCTACACCTTC.

This clonotype has just a few counts. This chain uses TRBV20-1 with TRBJ1-2, with D uncertain. Between the trimmed V and J ends, which lost 4 bases and 4 bases, there was a span of 13 bases. This CDR3 region has 13 residues. The germline V gene encodes CDR1 DFQATT and CDR2 SNEGSKA (reference sequence). CDR3 region: CSATWERGYGYTF. DNA for the CDR3: TGCAGTGCTACATGGGAGCGCGGCTATGGCTACACCTTC.